The rows below give T cell receptor beta chains drawn from one sample of a study of blood T cell repertoires in COVID-19. The assay was immunoSEQ multiplex PCR, and TCRdb's table has in-frame clones only and misses some. Among hundreds of thousands of clones, 75% to 90% were seen once, and the ten largest hold roughly 1%. The material sequenced was PBMCs or T cells enriched from blood (not recorded which). The receptor source for this set is a man between 18 and 29 years old who had recovered from COVID-19. Each CDR3 is given with its conserved first and last residue. D genes are given only for firm matches.

d_gene: .
v_gene: TRBV30
len: 13
CDR3aa: CAWSLASGNEQFF

d_gene: TRBD2
v_gene: TRBV29-1
len: 14
CDR3aa: CSVHSSGTHYEQYF

d_gene: .
v_gene: TRBV6-5
len: 14
CDR3aa: CASSYAQGTYGYTF

d_gene: .
v_gene: TRBV2
len: 14
CDR3aa: CASSLWLSSYEQYF

d_gene: .
v_gene: TRBV15
len: 14
CDR3aa: CATSKQGRVYGYTF

d_gene: .
v_gene: TRBV2
len: 14
CDR3aa: CASSDRGHNEKLFF

d_gene: .
v_gene: TRBV27
len: 16
CDR3aa: CASSQLVVGGSSEAFF

d_gene: TRBD2
v_gene: TRBV28
len: 16
CDR3aa: CASSPTRTSGRYEQYF

d_gene: .
v_gene: TRBV11-2
len: 13
CDR3aa: CASSPGNRNEQFF

d_gene: TRBD1
v_gene: TRBV3-1/TRBV3-2
len: 13
CDR3aa: CASSPDRGHKLFF

d_gene: .
v_gene: TRBV5-1
len: 15
CDR3aa: CASSLSGQAYNEQFF

d_gene: .
v_gene: TRBV28
len: 19
CDR3aa: CASSASGTLANSGANVLTF

d_gene: TRBD2
v_gene: TRBV28
len: 15
CDR3aa: CASSSSGANTGELFF

d_gene: TRBD2
v_gene: TRBV7-7
len: 14
CDR3aa: CASSLKGLKETQYF

d_gene: .
v_gene: TRBV9
len: 15
CDR3aa: CASSDQGQANSPLHF

d_gene: TRBD2
v_gene: TRBV13
len: 14
CDR3aa: CASSLSGSNNEQFF

d_gene: .
v_gene: TRBV2
len: 15
CDR3aa: CASRVAGGSGEKLFF

d_gene: TRBD1
v_gene: TRBV9
len: 14
CDR3aa: CASSVPGTGDEAFF

d_gene: .
v_gene: TRBV7-2
len: 14
CDR3aa: CASSLTMTGGELFF

d_gene: TRBD2
v_gene: TRBV11-2
len: 14
CDR3aa: CASSTLTSGSASVF

d_gene: .
v_gene: TRBV12-2
len: 18
CDR3aa: CASRNQPGRTGGNQPQHF

d_gene: .
v_gene: TRBV19
len: 15
CDR3aa: CASRDSGGINEKLFF

d_gene: TRBD1
v_gene: TRBV9
len: 15
CDR3aa: CASRKLQGEAGELFF

d_gene: TRBD1
v_gene: TRBV15
len: 15
CDR3aa: CATSRDLGTVYGYTF

d_gene: TRBD2
v_gene: TRBV5-1
len: 16
CDR3aa: CASSLYPGGGTDTQYF

d_gene: .
v_gene: TRBV5-1
len: 17
CDR3aa: CASSVQLQRNSGNTIYF

d_gene: TRBD1
v_gene: TRBV7-8
len: 14
CDR3aa: CASSPDRGRGGYTF

d_gene: TRBD1
v_gene: TRBV5-1
len: 14
CDR3aa: CASSLAGQGMEAFF

d_gene: TRBD1
v_gene: TRBV14
len: 17
CDR3aa: CASSQAERQGRGEGYTF

d_gene: TRBD2
v_gene: TRBV7-9
len: 14
CDR3aa: CASSLRREFYEQYF

d_gene: TRBD2
v_gene: TRBV19
len: 16
CDR3aa: CASSFGAGGLTDTQYF

d_gene: TRBD1
v_gene: TRBV9
len: 14
CDR3aa: CASSHRGEGQPQHF

d_gene: .
v_gene: TRBV7-9
len: 16
CDR3aa: CASSPKLRTGPYEQYF

d_gene: .
v_gene: TRBV3-1/TRBV3-2
len: 18
CDR3aa: CASSPRSEGRSDTGELFF

d_gene: .
v_gene: TRBV25-1
len: 14
CDR3aa: CASSGPGSSYEQYF

d_gene: TRBD1
v_gene: TRBV5-1
len: 15
CDR3aa: CASSPTGVMNTEAFF

d_gene: .
v_gene: TRBV29-1
len: 14
CDR3aa: CSVGQRKDSYEQYF

d_gene: TRBD1
v_gene: TRBV24-1
len: 17
CDR3aa: CATSEGKQGGAGETQYF

d_gene: .
v_gene: TRBV7-9
len: 15
CDR3aa: CASSPGQGTSYEQYF

d_gene: .
v_gene: TRBV29-1
len: 11
CDR3aa: CSVESVYGYTF

d_gene: .
v_gene: TRBV6-5
len: 13
CDR3aa: CASSYQGTRGYTF

d_gene: .
v_gene: TRBV14
len: 15
CDR3aa: CASSQQTVSADTQYF

d_gene: .
v_gene: TRBV30
len: 13
CDR3aa: CAYSGTVHRGQYF

d_gene: .
v_gene: TRBV5-6
len: 12
CDR3aa: CASSLVSYGYTF

d_gene: TRBD2
v_gene: TRBV3-1/TRBV3-2
len: 16
CDR3aa: CASSQGLAGKKYEQYF

d_gene: TRBD1
v_gene: TRBV4-2
len: 14
CDR3aa: CASSLTGGVNEQYF